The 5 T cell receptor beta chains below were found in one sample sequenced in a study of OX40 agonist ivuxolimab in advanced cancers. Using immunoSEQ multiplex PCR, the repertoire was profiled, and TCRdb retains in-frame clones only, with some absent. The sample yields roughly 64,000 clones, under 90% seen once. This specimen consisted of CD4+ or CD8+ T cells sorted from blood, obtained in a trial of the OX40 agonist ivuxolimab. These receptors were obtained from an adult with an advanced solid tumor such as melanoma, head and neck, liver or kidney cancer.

The CDR3 DNA reads as TGTGCCAGCTCACCGACTAGCGGGGGGTACAATGAGCAGTTCTTC. It yields the protein CASSPTSGGYNEQFF. The chain joins TRBV18 to TRBJ2-1, with TRBD2 matching over 13 bases. Germline trimming cut 3 bases from V and 4 bases from J; bases unmatched to any gene: 0. Per germline, CDR1 KGHSH and CDR2 LQKENI. This CDR3 contains 15 residues. Based on the CDR3 plus reference TRBV18 and TRBJ2-1, the full variable domain is NAGVMQNPRHLVRRRGQEARLRCSPMKGHSHVYWYRQLPEEGLKFMVYLQKENIIDESGMPKERFSAEFPKEGPSILRIQQVVRGDSAAYFCASSPTSGGYNEQFFGPGTRLTVL.

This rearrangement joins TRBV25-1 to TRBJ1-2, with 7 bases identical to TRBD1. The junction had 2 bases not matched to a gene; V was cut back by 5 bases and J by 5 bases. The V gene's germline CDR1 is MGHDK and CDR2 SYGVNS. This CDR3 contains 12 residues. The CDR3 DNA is TGTGCCAGCAGTTTACAGGGGTATGGCTACACCTTC. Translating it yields CASSLQGYGYTF.

DNA of the CDR3: TGTGCCTGGAGTTTGGACTTTAGACGGGGGGAGCTGTTTTTT. It encodes CAWSLDFRRGELFF. This chain uses TRBV30 with TRBJ2-2; maybe TRBD2 (5 bases). The CDR3 consists of 14 residues. Germline CDR1 reads GTSNPN; CDR2 reads SVGIG (reference sequence). Trimming shortened V by 2 bases and J by 8 bases, and 15 bases separated the two germline ends.

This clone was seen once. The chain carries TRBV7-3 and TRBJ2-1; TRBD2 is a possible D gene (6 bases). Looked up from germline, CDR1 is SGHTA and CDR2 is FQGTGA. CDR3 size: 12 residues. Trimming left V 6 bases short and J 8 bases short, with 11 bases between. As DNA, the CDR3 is TGTGCCAGCAGTCGACTAGAGGATGAGCAGTTCTTC. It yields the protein CASSRLEDEQFF.

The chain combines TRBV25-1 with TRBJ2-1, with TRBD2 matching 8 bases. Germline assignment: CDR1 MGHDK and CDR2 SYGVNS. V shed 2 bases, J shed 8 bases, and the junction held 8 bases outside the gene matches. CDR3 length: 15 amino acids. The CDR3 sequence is CASSEGPGGRDEQFF. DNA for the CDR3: TGTGCCAGCAGTGAAGGTCCGGGGGGGAGGGATGAGCAGTTCTTC.